This TCR beta chain was sequenced in a study of glioma-infiltrating T cells. Study-wide results and limits: Above-expected tissue-blood divergence occurred in all gliomas, most in low-grade ones. Tissue and blood shared very few CDR3 sequences.

Amplification of TCR alpha and beta CDR3 regions from RNA used iRepertoire nested multiplex PCR. Tissue mRNA or PBMC total RNA, roughly 90-450 ng, went into one-step reverse transcription and amplification. TCRdb re-called the multiplex PCR reads through MiXCR, storing one row per CDR3 protein. The repertoire holds more than 110,000 distinct CDR3 sequences, about two fifths seen once, with 20% in the top ten. This clonotype was counted many times. What it recognizes is unknown. This sequence was found in a human donor with low-grade glioma or glioblastoma, undergoing nonglioma brain surgery, or in good health (not recorded which). The sequencing input was glioma tissue, nonneoplastic brain tissue, or PBMCs (not recorded which).

The CDR3 region is CARSIEWEKLFF. The CDR3 DNA reads as TGTGCCAGATCCATTGAGTGGGAAAAACTGTTTTTT. The gene calls are TRBV25-1 and TRBJ1-4, with D unclear. The CDR3 is 12 amino acids. V was pared by 9 bases and J by 8 bases, with 13 bases between. Per germline, CDR1 MGHDK and CDR2 SYGVNS.